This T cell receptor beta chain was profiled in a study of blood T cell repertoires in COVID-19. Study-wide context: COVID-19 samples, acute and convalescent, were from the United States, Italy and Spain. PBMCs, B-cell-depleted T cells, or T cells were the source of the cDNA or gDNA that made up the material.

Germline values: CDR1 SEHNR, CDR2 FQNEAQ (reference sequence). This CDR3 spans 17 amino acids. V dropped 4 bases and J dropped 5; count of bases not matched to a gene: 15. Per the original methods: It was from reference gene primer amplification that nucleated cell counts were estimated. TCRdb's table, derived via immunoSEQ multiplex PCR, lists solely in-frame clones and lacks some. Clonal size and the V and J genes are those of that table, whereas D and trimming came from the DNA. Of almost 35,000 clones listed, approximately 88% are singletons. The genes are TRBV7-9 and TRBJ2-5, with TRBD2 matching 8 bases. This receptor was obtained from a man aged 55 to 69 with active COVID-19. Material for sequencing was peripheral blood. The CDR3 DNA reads TGTGCCAGCAGCTCCCGTTTTGTGACGGGGGGGTGGGAGACCCAGTACTTC. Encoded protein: CASSSRFVTGGWETQYF.